Listed below are T cell receptor beta chains from one sample, sequenced in a study of cytomegalovirus exposure and HLA in healthy donors. This table comes from immunoSEQ multiplex PCR, and its TCRdb copy is limited to in-frame clones, with some not included. This repertoire shows about 140,000 clones, around four fifths found once; its top ten account for around 1.5%. The sample taken for sequencing was PBMCs. All receptors derive from a man aged 25-45 years in good health and CMV-seropositive. CDR3s include the opening cysteine and the closing phenylalanine or tryptophan. The D gene is left open where the match is weak. Rows give clone size only sometimes, using once, few, many, or a class for an expanded clone.

D gene	CDR3 length	V gene	J gene	clone size	CDR3 protein	CDR3 DNA
NA	13	TRBV5-6	TRBJ2-2	once	CASSLDYTGELFF	TGTGCCAGCAGCTTGGACTACACCGGGGAGCTGTTTTTT
TRBD1	18	TRBV14	TRBJ1-3	NA	CASSQVWGQGGTGNTIYF	TGTGCCAGCAGCCAAGTCTGGGGACAGGGGGGGACTGGAAACACCATATATTTT
NA	16	TRBV5-1	TRBJ1-4	NA	CASSHGGVRANEKLFF	TGCGCCAGCAGCCACGGGGGGGTAAGGGCTAATGAAAAACTGTTTTTT
NA	14	TRBV5-1	TRBJ1-4	once	CASSYQGDNEKLFF	TGCGCCAGCAGCTACCAAGGGGATAATGAAAAACTGTTTTTT
NA	13	TRBV7-2	TRBJ2-1	few	CASSLAPHLEQFF	TGTGCCAGCAGCTTAGCCCCTCACCTAGAGCAGTTCTTC
NA	15	TRBV7-3	TRBJ2-5	NA	CASSLTGIAAETQYF	TGTGCCAGCAGCTTAACGGGGATAGCGGCAGAGACCCAGTACTTC
NA	12	TRBV29-1	TRBJ1-2	once	CSVEEGNYGYTF	TGCAGCGTTGAGGAGGGGAACTATGGCTACACCTTC
TRBD2	17	TRBV23-1	TRBJ2-2	few	CASSQGLAGTNTGELFF	TGCGCCAGCAGTCAAGGACTAGCGGGGACGAACACCGGGGAGCTGTTTTTT
NA	13	TRBV7-9	TRBJ2-7	few	CASSSLQGYEQYF	TGTGCCAGCAGCTCACTACAGGGCTACGAGCAGTACTTC
NA	12	TRBV6-5	TRBJ1-1	few	CAIRAGDTEAFF	TGTGCCATCAGGGCGGGGGACACTGAAGCTTTCTTT
TRBD1	16	TRBV30	TRBJ1-1	NA	CAWSGGPGQANTEAFF	TGTGCCTGGAGCGGTGGGCCGGGACAGGCGAACACTGAAGCTTTCTTT
TRBD2	15	TRBV28	TRBJ2-4	NA	CASSSSGSRAYIQYF	TGTGCCAGCAGTTCTAGCGGGAGCCGGGCATACATTCAGTACTTC
TRBD2	15	TRBV7-2	TRBJ2-7	NA	CASSSGGRVGYEQYF	TGTGCCAGCAGCTCCGGCGGGAGGGTGGGATACGAGCAGTACTTC
TRBD1	18	TRBV2	TRBJ1-3	NA	CASSTPRSKDRAGNTIYF	TGTGCCAGCAGCACCCCCCGGAGTAAGGACAGGGCTGGAAACACCATATATTTT
NA	12	TRBV11-1	TRBJ2-2	NA	CASSLVAGELFF	TGTGCCAGCAGCTTGGTAGCCGGGGAGCTGTTTTTT
TRBD2	16	TRBV5-4	TRBJ2-5	NA	CASSLDPAGVGETQYF	TGTGCCAGCAGCTTGGACCCAGCGGGGGTGGGGGAGACCCAGTACTTC
TRBD1	15	TRBV19	TRBJ1-2	NA	CASSIRTGPFGENTF	TGTGCCAGTAGTATTCGGACAGGGCCCTTCGGGGAGAACACCTTC